This T cell receptor (beta chain) is from a study of T cell responses to AZD1222 COVID-19 vaccine (dated by TCRdb to about 2021). Background on the whole study: Because spike-specific TCR depth and breadth did not differ between the two schedules, AZD1222 recipients who got a second dose at roughly 4 weeks were pooled with those who got a second dose at roughly 12 weeks. A total of approximately 250 trial participants underwent TCR sequencing, of whom around 210 had received two doses of AZD1222 and roughly 26 had received two doses of the MenACWY control vaccine. Trial participants were enrolled into age subgroups of 18-55, 56-69 and 70-plus years, which contained roughly 140, 27 and 60 TCR-sequenced participants, respectively.

Regarding this clone: Its antigen is not yet known. No base qualities exist here, and no much larger clone lies one base off it.

The meaning of the sample's time point label: baseline before first vaccination. Samples from vaccinated people were obtained from the UK trials COV001 and COV002, which included a single-blind randomized controlled phase 2/3 trial of AZD1222 (ChAdOx1 nCoV-19) in healthy adults. Trial participant PBMC samples were collected at day 0 and day 28 after the second dose for TCRbeta chain sequencing. The CDR3 regions of human TCRbeta chains were subjected to immunosequencing. The paper's data handling went like this. Repertoire TCRs were checked for matches against a reference library of SARS-CoV-2-specific TCRs that had been generated using the MIRA antigen-specificity platform. Breadth was defined as the fraction of unique TCRs that were SARS-CoV-2-associated. Depth was defined as the fraction of total T cells that were SARS-CoV-2-associated. Using the MIRA data, each spike-specific TCR was assigned both to the spike region to which the TCR was reactive and to a CD4 or CD8 class. Log10-transformed breadth and depth values were compared by one-way ANOVA with Sidak's multiple comparisons tests. TCRdb retrieved this table from immuneACCESS and kept in-frame rearrangements only. Not all clones are present; in checked studies, unresolved V genes account for under half, and no reason is known for the remainder. Clone size and the V and J calls come from that table; the DNA yielded D and trimming. Counted in this sample were about 100,000 clones; roughly 90% of them appeared once. The ten largest clones take up 2.8% of the sample.

General findings and caveats noted by the study authors: Participants were mostly white British and included more females than males, and it was suggested by the authors that clonal diversity may have been underestimated. In the small 56-69-year group, the increase in depth fell short of significance, most likely because of low power. Nearly half of unique spike-specific TCRs reportedly recognized epitopes outside regions mutated in the B.1.351 and B.1.1.7 variants. Conclusions about previously exposed vaccinees are limited because only a handful of AZD1222 recipients were SARS-CoV-2 seropositive at baseline. After two AZD1222 doses, both the breadth and the depth of spike-specific TCRs were significantly higher than at day 0 and than in MenACWY recipients. Because no day 14 peak-response samples were available, the repertoires could be characterized only after the peak T cell response. Vaccine-associated CD4 TCRs spanned the whole spike protein, with dominant responses in regions 160-218 and 743-854.

The clonotype was recovered from an adult in good health. This specimen was peripheral blood, taken on day 0 of AZD1222 vaccination.

The CDR3 protein: CASSLEVRRAGNQPQHF. DNA sequence: TGTGCCAGCAGCTTGGAGGTTAGGAGGGCAGGGAATCAGCCCCAGCATTTT. Here the chain combines TRBV5-8 and TRBJ1-5; TRBD1 is a weak D gene call, 5 bases matching. The CDR3, cysteine through phenylalanine, is 17 amino acids long. Solely the CDR3 DNA is kept, with 51 bases framed from the first base. V is reduced by 0 bases and J by 4 bases, leaving a spacing of 17 bases between them. Based on the germline V gene, the CDR1 and CDR2 sequences are SGHTS and YDEGEE.